This is a list of T cell receptor beta chains from one sample in a study of PD-1 blockade in mismatch repair-deficient tumors. TCRdb's copy holds only in-frame clones and misses some; the assay was immunoSEQ multiplex PCR. The profile shows over 30,000 clones, 65% to 85% of them singletons. This sample comprised PBMCs, obtained less than 7 weeks after starting pembrolizumab. The receptors were gathered from an adult with mismatch repair-deficient cancer. CDR3s include the opening cysteine and the closing phenylalanine or tryptophan. D genes are given only for firm matches. Not all rows give a size; the values are once, few, many and, for expanded clones, a class.

TRBD1,TRBJ1-1,-,TRBV30,TGTGCCTGGAGCCCCCAGGGGGTGGGGGACACTGAAGCTTTCTTT,CAWSPQGVGDTEAFF
-,TRBJ2-5,-,TRBV4-1,TGCGCCGTGCGGGCGACAGGCCAAGAGACCCAGTACTTC,CAVRATGQETQYF
-,TRBJ1-5,-,TRBV30,TGTGCCTGGAGTCGGGGGGGGGCAAAGCCCCAGCATTTT,CAWSRGGAKPQHF
-,TRBJ1-1,-,TRBV25-1,TGTGCCAGCAGTGAATATAAGGGGTCGAACACTGAAGCTTTCTTT,CASSEYKGSNTEAFF
-,TRBJ2-7,-,TRBV29-1,TGCAGCGTTGTACCGCAGGACAGAAACTACGAGCAGTACTTC,CSVVPQDRNYEQYF
TRBD2,TRBJ2-7,-,TRBV7-9,TGTGCCAGCAGCGCCACAGCGGGAGGGGGCTACGAGCAGTACTTC,CASSATAGGGYEQYF
TRBD1,TRBJ2-5,-,TRBV7-3,TGTGCCAGCATTACCGGACAGGCCAGGTCGGTGACCCAGTACTTC,CASITGQARSVTQYF
TRBD2,TRBJ2-1,-,TRBV2,TGTGCCAGCAGTGAACCGGGACTAGGAGACAATGAGCAGTTCTTC,CASSEPGLGDNEQFF
TRBD1,TRBJ2-2,-,TRBV9,TGTGCCAGCAGCGTTACCGGGACAGAGGGGACCGGGGAGCTGTTTTTT,CASSVTGTEGTGELFF
TRBD1,TRBJ2-6,once,TRBV5-4,TGTGCCAGCAGCTTGGGAGGGGGCGGATCTGGGGCCAACGTCCTGACTTTC,CASSLGGGGSGANVLTF
-,TRBJ2-1,-,TRBV18,TGTGCCAGCTCACCTACCAGGGGAAACAATGAGCAGTTCTTC,CASSPTRGNNEQFF
-,TRBJ2-1,-,TRBV6-5,TGTGCCAGCAGTTACTCGCCCAATGGAGCTGCCAATGAGCAGTTCTTC,CASSYSPNGAANEQFF
-,TRBJ2-6,once,TRBV7-9,TGTGCCAGCAGCTTAGATCGCCAGGCGTACTCTGGGGCCAACGTCCTGACTTTC,CASSLDRQAYSGANVLTF
TRBD1,TRBJ1-5,-,TRBV30,TGTGCCTGCGGGGTCAAGACAGGGGTCGCCCATGGCAATCAGCCCCAGCATTTT,CACGVKTGVAHGNQPQHF
TRBD2,TRBJ2-1,-,TRBV29-1,TGCAGCGTTGAGCTAGGCCTAGCGGGATACAATGAGCAGTTCTTC,CSVELGLAGYNEQFF
-,TRBJ1-4,-,TRBV10-3,TGTGCCATCAGTGATCTGGAGGGTGCTTCTAATGAAAAACTGTTTTTT,CAISDLEGASNEKLFF
TRBD1,TRBJ2-7,-,TRBV27,TGTGCCAGCAGTTTCTTCGGACAGGGTCGCAACGAGCAGTACTTC,CASSFFGQGRNEQYF
-,TRBJ2-7,few,TRBV18,TGTGCCAGCTCACCCCCCGGGGAGAGCCTCGAGCAGTACTTC,CASSPPGESLEQYF
TRBD1,TRBJ1-1,-,TRBV7-8,TGTGCCAGCAGCCCTCACAGACAGGGGGACACTGAAGCTTTCTTT,CASSPHRQGDTEAFF
TRBD2,TRBJ2-7,-,TRBV28,TGTGCCAGCAGTTTATCAGGGACTAGCGGGAACTACGAGCAGTACTTC,CASSLSGTSGNYEQYF
TRBD2,TRBJ2-7,few,TRBV5-6,TGTGCCAGCAGCTTAGCGGGGAACTACGAGCAGTACTTC,CASSLAGNYEQYF
-,TRBJ1-4,-,TRBV5-1,TGCGCCAGCAGCTTGCGTAGGGGCCCAGCAACTAATGAAAAACTGTTTTTT,CASSLRRGPATNEKLFF
TRBD1,TRBJ2-5,-,TRBV5-4,TGTGCCAGCAGCTTCGCAACAGGGGGCGCCGGGGAGACCCAGTACTTC,CASSFATGGAGETQYF
TRBD1,TRBJ2-7,-,TRBV6-5,TGTGCCAGCAGTTACCTTACAGGGGGCTCGTACGAGCAGTACTTC,CASSYLTGGSYEQYF
-,TRBJ1-5,-,TRBV6-5,TGTGCCAGCAAGGACGGACTTTATAGCAATCAGCCCCAGCATTTT,CASKDGLYSNQPQHF
-,TRBJ1-1,-,TRBV4-1,TGCGCCAGCAGCCAAGAGGAGGGAGGGGCCAAGAACACTGAAGCTTTCTTT,CASSQEEGGAKNTEAFF
-,TRBJ2-7,few,TRBV30,TGTGCCTGGAGTGTAAGGGGCAGGTACGAGCAGTACTTC,CAWSVRGRYEQYF
TRBD2,TRBJ2-1,-,TRBV7-2,TGTGCCAGCAGCTTAGCGAGCGGGAGCCAGTTCTTC,CASSLASGSQFF
TRBD2,TRBJ2-1,-,TRBV18,TGTGCCAGCTCACCATCGGCGGGAGGGTTTATTGAGCAGTTCTTC,CASSPSAGGFIEQFF
TRBD2,TRBJ2-2,-,TRBV30,TGTGCCTGGAGTCCCGGACTAGCGGGGGAGACCGGGGAGCTGTTTTTT,CAWSPGLAGETGELFF
TRBD1,TRBJ1-2,few,TRBV14,TGTGCCAGCAGCCTGGGACAGAGCTATGGCTACACCTTC,CASSLGQSYGYTF
TRBD1,TRBJ2-7,-,TRBV6-1,TGTGCCAGCAGTGAATACTGGGACAGGGACTACGAGCAGTACTTC,CASSEYWDRDYEQYF
TRBD1,TRBJ2-5,-,TRBV5-1,TGCGCCAGCAGCTCCGGGACAGGGGGAGAGACCCAGTACTTC,CASSSGTGGETQYF
TRBD2,TRBJ2-7,few,TRBV30,TGTGCCTGGACTAGCGGCCCAAGATACGAGCAGTACTTC,CAWTSGPRYEQYF
-,TRBJ1-1,-,TRBV5-1,TGCGCCAGCAGCTTAATCGTGAACACTGAAGCTTTCTTT,CASSLIVNTEAFF
TRBD1,TRBJ2-7,-,TRBV7-3,TGTGCCAGCAGCTTAAGCGGAAACCGGGACAGGGGATTGGTAGTTTACGAGCAGTACTTC,CASSLSGNRDRGLVVYEQYF
-,TRBJ2-2,-,TRBV5-1,TGCGCCAGCAGTATCGGGGACGGGGAGCTGTTTTTT,CASSIGDGELFF
-,TRBJ1-1,-,TRBV7-8,TGTGCCAGCAGCTTATCTGGCGTGAGGTATGAAGCTTTCTTT,CASSLSGVRYEAFF
TRBD1,TRBJ1-4,few,TRBV7-8,TGTGCCAGCAGCTTAGTGAGGACAGGGGTGGAAAAACTGTTTTTT,CASSLVRTGVEKLFF
-,TRBJ1-2,-,TRBV28,TGTGCCAGCCAGTTGGGGGGAGGCTATGGCTACACCTTC,CASQLGGGYGYTF
TRBD2,TRBJ2-1,-,TRBV27,TGTGCCAGCGCCCAGCGGGATTCCTCCTACAATGAGCAGTTCTTC,CASAQRDSSYNEQFF
-,TRBJ2-4,-,TRBV1,TGCACCAGCCCTCTAGCGGGGCTAGCCAAAAACATTCAGTACTTC,CTSPLAGLAKNIQYF
-,TRBJ1-1,once,TRBV9,TGTGCCAGCAGCGGGGGGGTGAACACTGAAGCTTTCTTT,CASSGGVNTEAFF
-,TRBJ2-1,-,TRBV2,TGTGCCAGCAGTTCGGAGCCGTTCCATGAGCAGTTCTTC,CASSSEPFHEQFF
-,TRBJ1-1,-,TRBV6-4,TGTGCCAGCAGTTTCGACAGTAACACTGAAGCTTTCTTT,CASSFDSNTEAFF
TRBD2,TRBJ2-6,-,TRBV5-6,TGTGCCAGCAGCCCGATGGCGGGAGGCTCTGGGGCCAACGTCCTGACTTTC,CASSPMAGGSGANVLTF
TRBD1,TRBJ1-3,-,TRBV11-2,TGTGCCAGCAGCTCAGGGACAGGGGTGGGAAACACCATATATTTT,CASSSGTGVGNTIYF
-,TRBJ2-3,-,TRBV15,TGTGCCACCAGCAGATCGGGGACTTCGGGTACGCAGTATTTT,CATSRSGTSGTQYF
-,TRBJ2-4,-,TRBV6-1,TGTGCCAGCAAGACTAACCGGGCTACAAACATTCAGTACTTC,CASKTNRATNIQYF
TRBD1,TRBJ2-2,-,TRBV28,TGTGCCAGCAGTTCTACAGGGGAAGCGAACACCGGGGAGCTGTTTTTT,CASSSTGEANTGELFF